This TCR beta chain derives from a study of T cell responses to AZD1222 COVID-19 vaccine. Regarding the study as a whole: Only a handful of people who got AZD1222 tested seropositive at baseline. Donors in the cohort were predominantly white British and more often female, and clonal diversity was possibly underestimated.

About this clone itself: The antigen is undetermined.

The V and J ends lost 5 bases and 9 bases respectively, with 14 bases between them. Germline CDR1 reads SNHLY; CDR2 reads FYNNEI. The CDR3 runs to 13 residues. The repertoire was sequenced with immunoSEQ multiplex PCR; TCRdb's copy has only in-frame clones and lacks some. The table has approximately 200,000 clones, roughly nine tenths seen once; the top ten hold 3% to 4%. The clonotype originates from an adult who received the AZD1222 COVID-19 vaccine. Material: peripheral blood, obtained 28 days after the second AZD1222 dose. The gene calls are TRBV2 and TRBJ1-5; no definite D call. The CDR3 here is CASSREYRRPQHF. The CDR3 nucleotides read TGTGCCAGCAGTCGAGAATATAGGCGGCCCCAGCATTTT.